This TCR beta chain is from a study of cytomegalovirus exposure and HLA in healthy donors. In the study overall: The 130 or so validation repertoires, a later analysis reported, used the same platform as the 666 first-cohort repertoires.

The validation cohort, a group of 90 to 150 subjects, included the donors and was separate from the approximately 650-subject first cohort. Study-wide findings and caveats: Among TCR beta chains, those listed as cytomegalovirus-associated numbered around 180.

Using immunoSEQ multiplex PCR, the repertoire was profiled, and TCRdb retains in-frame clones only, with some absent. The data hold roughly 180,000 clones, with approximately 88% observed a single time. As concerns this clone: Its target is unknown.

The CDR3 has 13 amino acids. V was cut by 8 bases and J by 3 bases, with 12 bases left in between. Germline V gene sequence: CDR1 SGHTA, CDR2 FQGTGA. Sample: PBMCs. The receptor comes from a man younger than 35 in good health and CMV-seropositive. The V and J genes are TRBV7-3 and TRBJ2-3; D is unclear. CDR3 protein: CASSRVRTDTQYF. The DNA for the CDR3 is TGTGCCAGCTCCCGGGTGAGGACAGATACGCAGTATTTT.